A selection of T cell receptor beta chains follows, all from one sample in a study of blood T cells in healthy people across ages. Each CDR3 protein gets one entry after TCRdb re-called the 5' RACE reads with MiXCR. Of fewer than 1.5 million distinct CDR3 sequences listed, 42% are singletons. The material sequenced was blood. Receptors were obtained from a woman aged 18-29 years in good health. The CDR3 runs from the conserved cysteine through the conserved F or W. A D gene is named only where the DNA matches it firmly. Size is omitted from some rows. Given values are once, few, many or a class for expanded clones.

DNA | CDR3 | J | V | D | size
TGTGCCAGCAGCTTAGGGGGTGGTACACTAGCCCCTGGAGGGGAGCAGTTCTTC | CASSLGGGTLAPGGEQFF | TRBJ2-1 | TRBV11-2 | - | -
TGTGCCAGCAGCCGGATAGCGGGAGCCGGGGAGCTGTTTTTT | CASSRIAGAGELFF | TRBJ2-2 | TRBV7-2 | TRBD2 | few
TGTGCCGTCCAACCGGGACAGGGGGCCTACGAGCAGTACTTC | CAVQPGQGAYEQYF | TRBJ2-7 | TRBV10-3 | TRBD1 | few
TGCGCCAGCAGGTGGGAGGGCCGGACAGATACGCAGTATTTT | CASRWEGRTDTQYF | TRBJ2-3 | TRBV5-1 | TRBD2 | -
TGTGCCAGCGCCGAGGGCCCGGCGACCCTCGAGCAGTACTTC | CASAEGPATLEQYF | TRBJ2-7 | TRBV2 | - | few
TGCAGTGCCAAGACCCCGGGGAGCAATCAGCCCCAGCATTTT | CSAKTPGSNQPQHF | TRBJ1-5 | TRBV20-1 | - | -
TGTGCCACCAGCAGAAAGCGGGGGGGGAGCTCCTACAATGACCAGTTCTTC | CATSRKRGGSSYNDQFF | TRBJ2-1 | TRBV15 | TRBD2 | -
TGTGCCAGCAGGTCACGGGTAAACACAGATACGCAGTATTTT | CASRSRVNTDTQYF | TRBJ2-3 | TRBV12-3/TRBV12-4 | - | -
TGTGCCAGTAGGACCAGTGCGGGAGGGGGGCCCAATGAGCAGTACTTC | CASRTSAGGGPNEQYF | TRBJ2-5 | TRBV19 | TRBD2 | -
TGTGCCAGCTCACCACTGATAGCGGGAGCTGGGGAGCAGTACTTC | CASSPLIAGAGEQYF | TRBJ2-5 | TRBV18 | TRBD2 | -
TGCGCCAGCGCGGGACAGGGGGCGGAAAACTATGGCTACACCTTC | CASAGQGAENYGYTF | TRBJ1-2 | TRBV5-1 | TRBD1 | -
TGTGCCAGCAGCCGCCGGACTAGCGGGTGGGACAATGAGCAGTTCTTC | CASSRRTSGWDNEQFF | TRBJ2-1 | TRBV6-5 | TRBD2 | -
TGTGCCAGCAGAAGTGGGTCGGCAGAAAATTCACCCCTCCACTTT | CASRSGSAENSPLHF | TRBJ1-6 | TRBV2 | - | -
TGTGCCATCAGTGAGCCGAGGGACGGAAGCTCCTATAATTCACCCCTCCACTTT | CAISEPRDGSSYNSPLHF | TRBJ1-6 | TRBV10-3 | - | -
TGTGCCAGCAGTTCCTCTCCTAGCGGCGCTACCTACAATGAGCAGTTCTTC | CASSSSPSGATYNEQFF | TRBJ2-1 | TRBV6-6 | TRBD2 | -
TGCGCCAGCAGCCTCCCGACCCCTCAGCAGTTCTTC | CASSLPTPQQFF | TRBJ2-1 | TRBV5-1 | - | -
TGTGCCAGCAGCCCCGGGGGGCCGGACAATGAGCAGTTCTTC | CASSPGGPDNEQFF | TRBJ2-1 | TRBV9 | - | few
TGTGCCATCACTAACCAAGAGACCCAGTACTTC | CAITNQETQYF | TRBJ2-5 | TRBV28 | - | -
TGTGCCAGCAGTTTCCCCTCGTTGCAGGCTCAGGGCTACACCTTC | CASSFPSLQAQGYTF | TRBJ1-2 | TRBV28 | - | -
TGTGCCAGCAGCCAAGATGGGCAGGCCTACGAGCAGTACTTC | CASSQDGQAYEQYF | TRBJ2-7 | TRBV4-2 | - | few
TGTGCCAGCAGCGCCCGACAGGGGGCCGTGAACACCGGGGAGCTGTTTTTT | CASSARQGAVNTGELFF | TRBJ2-2 | TRBV9 | TRBD1 | -
TGCAGTGCTGGGAGTCGGGAACGTGGTTCTGAAGCTTTCTTT | CSAGSRERGSEAFF | TRBJ1-1 | TRBV20-1 | - | -
TGTGCCAGCAGCCCTCGCTCTCGGCCAAAAACCCCTAATTCACCCCTCCACTTT | CASSPRSRPKTPNSPLHF | TRBJ1-6 | TRBV13 | - | -
TGTGCCAGCAGCGTTCCCGGGACTAGCGGGGGAGCGTATCAAGAGACCCAGTACTTC | CASSVPGTSGGAYQETQYF | TRBJ2-5 | TRBV28 | TRBD2 | -
TGCAGTGCGATAAACAGGGGGACGAACACCGGGGAGCTGTTTTTT | CSAINRGTNTGELFF | TRBJ2-2 | TRBV20-1 | TRBD1 | -
TGCGCCAGCAGCGGCGTGGTAATGAGCTCCTACGAGCAGTACTTC | CASSGVVMSSYEQYF | TRBJ2-7 | TRBV5-1 | - | once
TGTGCCAGCAGCCAAACTCAGGGGAGCGGCTACACCTTC | CASSQTQGSGYTF | TRBJ1-2 | TRBV14 | - | -
TGCAGCGCCGTACGACCGGGAGAGACCCAGTACTTC | CSAVRPGETQYF | TRBJ2-5 | TRBV29-1 | - | -
TGCAGTGCTGTGGTTAGACAGGATCGCTATGGCTACACCTTC | CSAVVRQDRYGYTF | TRBJ1-2 | TRBV20-1 | - | few
TGTGCCAGCAGCGCTGCGCTGAACTATGGCTACACCTTC | CASSAALNYGYTF | TRBJ1-2 | TRBV7-2 | - | -
TGTGCCACCAGTGATTTGAGGACTAGCGGTACAGATACGCAGTATTTT | CATSDLRTSGTDTQYF | TRBJ2-3 | TRBV24-1 | TRBD2 | -
TGTGCCAGCAGCTTATGGGGGGAGGATCAGCCCCAGCATTTT | CASSLWGEDQPQHF | TRBJ1-5 | TRBV7-2 | - | -
TGTGCCAGCAGCATGGGGAAGGTTGGTACAGACAATGAGCAGTACTTC | CASSMGKVGTDNEQYF | TRBJ2-5 | TRBV21-1 | - | -
TGTGCCAGTAGTATTTCACAGTCAAATGAGCAGTTCTTC | CASSISQSNEQFF | TRBJ2-1 | TRBV19 | - | -
TGTGCCATCAGTGAGTCAGCGGGAGGGAACACAGATACGCAGTATTTT | CAISESAGGNTDTQYF | TRBJ2-3 | TRBV10-3 | TRBD2 | -
TGTGCCAGCAGTTACGGGGCGCAGGGTGGTACTGAAGCTTTCTTT | CASSYGAQGGTEAFF | TRBJ1-1 | TRBV6-6 | - | -
TGTGCCAGCAGCCACCGGGACAACTACGAGCAGTACTTC | CASSHRDNYEQYF | TRBJ2-7 | TRBV11-1 | - | few
TGCAGTGCCGCTGAGAATCAGGGTGATGAGCAGTTCTTC | CSAAENQGDEQFF | TRBJ2-1 | TRBV20-1 | - | -
TGTGCCAGCAGCCCACGGACCCTACCCCCAGATACGCAGTATTTT | CASSPRTLPPDTQYF | TRBJ2-3 | TRBV5-6 | - | -
TGTGCCTGGGGACTAGCCCACAATGAGCAGTTCTTC | CAWGLAHNEQFF | TRBJ2-1 | TRBV30 | TRBD2 | -
TGCGCCAGCAGCTTGGGGCCCAGCGGGAGTGGAGATACGCAGTATTTT | CASSLGPSGSGDTQYF | TRBJ2-3 | TRBV5-1 | TRBD2 | few
TGCAGCCAAGAGGGCTCGGTGGGGGTAGACCAAGAGACCCAGTACTTC | CSQEGSVGVDQETQYF | TRBJ2-5 | TRBV20-1 | - | -
TGTGCCAGCAACCCCCGCAAGAGCGGGAGGGCCTCATACAATGAGCAGTTCTTC | CASNPRKSGRASYNEQFF | TRBJ2-1 | TRBV6-1 | TRBD2 | -
TGTGCCAGCTCGGACAGGTTATCGGGAGAGACCCAGTACTTC | CASSDRLSGETQYF | TRBJ2-5 | TRBV25-1 | TRBD1 | -
TGTGCCAGCAGCGTAGCTGGCGGGCCTTACAATGAGCAGTTCTTC | CASSVAGGPYNEQFF | TRBJ2-1 | TRBV9 | - | many
TGCAGTGCTAGCGGACGGACTAGCGGGGATAGCTCCTACAATGAGCAGGTCTTC | CSASGRTSGDSSYNEQVF | TRBJ2-1 | TRBV20-1 | TRBD2 | -
TGCAGTGCTAGAGATGTAACAGGATCAAATTCACCCCTCCACTTT | CSARDVTGSNSPLHF | TRBJ1-6 | TRBV20-1 | - | -
TGCGCCAGCAGCCCCATAGGGGAGGGGAACACTGAAGCTTTCTTT | CASSPIGEGNTEAFF | TRBJ1-1 | TRBV5-1 | - | few
TGTGCCATCACCCCAGGGGGTAACGCTGAAGCTTTCTTT | CAITPGGNAEAFF | TRBJ1-1 | TRBV10-3 | TRBD1 | -
TGCAGTGTTAGACTAGCGGGGGACAATGAGCAGTTCTTC | CSVRLAGDNEQFF | TRBJ2-1 | TRBV20-1 | TRBD2 | -
TGTGCCAGCAGTTCAGGGGGTAGCGGGATATCCTACAATGAGCAGTTCTTC | CASSSGGSGISYNEQFF | TRBJ2-1 | TRBV6-2/TRBV6-3 | - | -
TGTGCCAGCAGTTTACCGGGAAATTCACCCCTCCACTTT | CASSLPGNSPLHF | TRBJ1-6 | TRBV12-3/TRBV12-4 | - | few